The 21 T cell receptor beta chains given below trace back to one sample, sequenced in a study of T cells in Graves' hyperthyroidism and ophthalmopathy. RNA transcripts provided the source from which TCR beta CDR3 regions were amplified. HTBI primers were employed in a first-round RT-PCR of the TCR CDR3. TCRdb reprocessed the multiplex PCR reads via MiXCR and lists one record per CDR3 protein. The table lists fewer than 400,000 distinct CDR3 sequences, around a sixth of them singletons. The sequenced sample was blood. The receptors derive from a woman under 30 with Graves' hyperthyroidism that later progressed to Graves' ophthalmopathy.

Of note for this clonotype: At one end the junction does not follow the germline gene, possibly because of a read error. This sequence joins TRBV27 and TRBJ2-5; D is ambiguous. Germline V gene data show CDR1 as MNHEY and CDR2 as SMNVEV (reference sequence). The CDR3 is 14 residues long. Written as DNA, the CDR3 is TGTGCCAGCAGCCCTAAAATGGACCAGGAGACCCAGTACTTC. It is translated as CASSPKMDQETQYF.

There are many counts of this clonotype. This chain uses TRBV27 with TRBJ2-1; unclear D gene. V was shortened by 7 bases and J by 8 bases, with 15 bases between the two germline ends. The CDR3 consists of 13 residues. Looked up from germline, CDR1 is MNHEY and CDR2 is SMNVEV (reference sequence). The CDR3 DNA follows: TGTGCCAGCACCCCACTTCTCGGACATGAGCAGTTCTTC. Its protein product is CASTPLLGHEQFF.

This CDR3 reads CASSSGLSGANVLTF. DNA of the CDR3: TGTGCCAGCAGCTCGGGTCTTTCTGGGGCCAACGTCCTGACTTTC. This chain links TRBV5-8 with TRBJ2-6; D gene uncertain. Germline values: CDR1 SGHTS, CDR2 YDEGEE. V was shortened by 3 bases and J by 1 base, with 8 bases between the two germline ends. This CDR3 contains 15 residues.

This clonotype was recorded many times. The chain couples TRBV27 to TRBJ2-1; D remains unclear. The CDR3 length is 15 residues. Per the germline V gene, CDR1 is MNHEY and CDR2 is SMNVEV (reference sequence). V gave up 6 bases and J gave up 0 bases, with 12 bases separating them. CDR3 region: CASSHLASSYNEQFF. CDR3 DNA: TGTGCCAGCAGCCACCTTGCCAGCTCCTACAATGAGCAGTTCTTC.

The chain uses TRBV27 and TRBJ1-1; 12 bases agree with TRBD1. Trimming cost V 3 bases and J 6 bases; bases outside gene matches: 5. Germline V gene lookup returns CDR1 MNHEY and CDR2 SMNVEV (reference sequence). CDR3 size: 15 residues. CDR3 DNA sequence: TGTGCCAGCAGTTTCGGGACAGGGGGCATCGCTGAAGCTTTCTTT. Its translation: CASSFGTGGIAEAFF.

This clonotype was counted at least ten times. This chain uses TRBV6-6 with TRBJ2-3, with a possible D match to TRBD1 (6 bases). The CDR3 has 14 amino acids. Germline V gene data show CDR1 as MNHNY and CDR2 as SVGAGI (reference sequence). V was cut by 2 bases and J by 2 bases, with 8 bases left in between. CDR3 sequence reads: CASSYGQTTDTQYF. The CDR3 DNA reads as TGTGCCAGCAGTTACGGACAGACCACAGATACGCAGTATTTT.

This clonotype was counted between two and nine times. The V and J genes are TRBV5-4 and TRBJ2-1; possible D gene TRBD1, 6 bases. This CDR3 contains 16 residues. Between the trimmed V and J ends, which lost 2 bases and 2 bases, there was a span of 14 bases. Per the germline V gene, CDR1 is SGHNT and CDR2 is YYREEE (reference sequence). The CDR3 is CASSFSRGRAYNEQFF. The DNA of the CDR3 is TGTGCCAGCAGCTTTAGCAGGGGTAGGGCCTACAATGAGCAGTTCTTC.

The table lists this clonotype with many counts. The rearrangement uses TRBV28 and TRBJ1-3, with 7 nucleotides matching TRBD1. Germline V gene lookup returns CDR1 MDHEN and CDR2 SYDVKM. After removal of 5 bases from V and 2 bases from J, the junction contained 3 bases not matched to a gene. CDR3 length: 14 residues. The CDR3 DNA reads as TGTGCCAGCAGTCACAGGGGCCCTGGAAACACCATATATTTT. Protein sequence: CASSHRGPGNTIYF.

A word on this clonotype: This may come from a read error, since a much larger clone is one base off. The rearrangement links TRBV27 to TRBJ1-4; D is ambiguous. V was shortened by 2 bases and J by 8 bases, with 9 bases between the two germline ends. Germline lookup yields CDR1 MNHEY and CDR2 SMNVEV (reference sequence). There are 13 residues in the CDR3. CDR3 coding DNA: TGTGCCAGCAGTTTAATGGTACAGGAAAAACTGTTTTTT. This sequence encodes CASSLMVQEKLFF.

The chain carries TRBV6-6 and TRBJ2-7; D gene unclear. This CDR3 spans 12 amino acids. Germline V CDR1 and CDR2: MNHNY, SVGAGI (reference sequence). Trimming shortened V by 1 base and J by 6 bases, and 7 bases separated the two germline ends. CDR3 in amino acids: CASSYFSTEQYF. The CDR3 DNA reads as TGTGCCAGCAGTTACTTTAGCACCGAGCAGTACTTC.

This clonotype was seen ten or more times. Here the CDR3 DNA reads TGTGCCAGCAGTGGGCCAGATGTATTCACCGGGGAGCTGTTTTTT. Its protein product is CASSGPDVFTGELFF. The J gene is TRBJ2-2, the V gene TRBV6-2 or TRBV6-3; no firm D call. Trimming cost V 5 bases and J 4 bases, with 14 bases left between them. The germline CDR1 and CDR2 sequences are MNHEY and SVGEGT. This CDR3 is 15 amino acids long.

This clonotype was counted ten times or more. The rearrangement links TRBV12-3 or TRBV12-4 to TRBJ2-1; D perhaps matches TRBD1 (6 bases). Trimming stripped 3 bases from V and 9 bases from J, with 12 bases between. This CDR3 is built from 13 residues. CDR3 protein: CASSFQQGSEQFF. CDR3 bases: TGTGCCAGCAGTTTCCAACAGGGTAGTGAGCAGTTCTTC.

This clonotype was detected a few times. The genes are TRBV30 and TRBJ2-7; TRBD2 might be the D (6 bases). Germline CDR1 GTSNPN, CDR2 SVGIG (reference sequence). The V and J ends lost 0 bases and 2 bases respectively, with 14 bases between them. The CDR3 totals 15 residues. CDR3 loop: CAWSVRGTETYEQYF. The CDR3 nucleotides are TGTGCCTGGAGTGTACGGGGGACGGAAACCTACGAGCAGTACTTC. Based on the CDR3 plus reference TRBV30 and TRBJ2-7, the full variable domain is SQTIHQWPATLVQPVGSPLSLECTVEGTSNPNLYWYRQAAGRGLQLLFYSVGIGQISSEVPQNLSASRPQDRQFILSSKKLLLSDSGFYLCAWSVRGTETYEQYFGPGTRLTVT.

This clonotype was found a few times. The CDR3 coding sequence is TGCAGTGCTAGAGAGACAGGGGGCTATTCACCCCTCCACTTT. Translation gives CSARETGGYSPLHF. The chain links TRBV20-1 to TRBJ1-6; 10 bases line up with TRBD1. This CDR3 region has 14 residues. Per germline, CDR1 DFQATT and CDR2 SNEGSKA (reference sequence). V trimming: 0 bases; J trimming: 8 bases; junction bases outside the gene matches: 1.

This clonotype showed up many times. The CDR3 region is CASSAMDETNTEAFF. For the CDR3, the DNA is TGTGCCAGCAGTGCTATGGACGAAACGAACACTGAAGCTTTCTTT. The V gene is TRBV6-1, the J gene TRBJ1-1; unclear D gene. V was clipped by 4 bases and J by 1 base, with 13 bases between them. Germline CDR1 and CDR2: MNHNS and SASEGT. The CDR3 has 15 residues.

In this sample, this clonotype turned up many times. The chain employs TRBV28 and TRBJ2-7; D gene ambiguous. Germline V gene sequence: CDR1 MDHEN, CDR2 SYDVKM. This CDR3 comprises 11 residues. The V and J ends lost 5 bases and 5 bases respectively, with 7 bases between them. This CDR3 is CASSSTHEQYF. CDR3 DNA sequence: TGTGCCAGCAGTAGCACCCACGAGCAGTACTTC.

In this sample, this clonotype turned up many times. An end of the junction does not agree with germline; a read error may underlie this. The rearrangement links TRBV5-1 to TRBJ1-5; perhaps TRBD1 as D (6 bases). CDR1 SGHRS and CDR2 YFSETQ come from the germline V gene. This CDR3 is built from 13 residues. The CDR3 coding sequence is TGTGCCAGCAGCTTGGGGGGCGGTCAGCCCCAGCATTTT. Translation: CASSLGGGQPQHF.

This chain joins TRBV7-9 and TRBJ2-5; 11 nucleotides align to TRBD2. V gave up 5 bases and J gave up 2 bases; unmatched junction bases: 7. The CDR3 extends over 16 amino acids. CDR1 is SEHNR, CDR2 FQNEAQ, per germline (reference sequence). Written as DNA, the CDR3 is TGTGCCAGCAGCCCGGGGGGACTAGCGGTTCAAGAGACCCAGTACTTC. Translated, it gives CASSPGGLAVQETQYF.

The V call is TRBV7-8, the J call TRBJ1-3; the match to TRBD1 covers 10 bases. Trimming cost V 5 bases and J 3 bases; bases outside gene matches: 4. CDR1 SGHVS and CDR2 FQNEAQ come from the germline V gene. The CDR3 length is 15 residues. CDR3 loop: CASSQGQGNGNTIYF. Written as DNA, the CDR3 is TGTGCCAGCAGCCAGGGACAGGGGAATGGAAACACCATATATTTT.

This clonotype has more than one count but fewer than ten. The J gene is TRBJ2-5, the V gene TRBV20-1, with 11 bases lining up with TRBD2. V was clipped by 3 bases and J by 1 base; unmatched bases: 1. The CDR3 extends over 14 amino acids. CDR1 and CDR2 (germline): DFQATT, SNEGSKA (reference sequence). CDR3 sequence: CSARGLAVQETQYF. DNA of the CDR3: TGCAGTGCTAGGGGACTAGCGGTCCAAGAGACCCAGTACTTC.

This clonotype was detected only a few times. The rearrangement links TRBV4-1 to TRBJ1-4, with TRBD1 as a possible D gene (5 bases). CDR1 is MGHRA, CDR2 YSYEKL, per germline. Deletions cut 4 bases from V and 9 bases from J, with 21 bases between. The CDR3 totals 16 residues. This chain's CDR3 is CASSPLGGTVMQKLFF. In nucleotides, the CDR3 is TGCGCCAGCAGCCCCCTCGGCGGGACCGTCATGCAAAAACTGTTTTTT.